These 9 T cell receptor beta chains were sequenced from one sample in a study of blood T cell repertoires in COVID-19. Clones were sequenced by immunoSEQ multiplex PCR, and TCRdb holds only the in-frame ones, with some missing. The table has roughly 310,000 clones, roughly 90% seen once; the top ten hold 2.9%. The sequencing sample was made of peripheral blood. The receptors come from a woman in her twenties or thirties with COVID-19, enrolled during active disease.

The J gene is TRBJ1-2, the V gene TRBV9, with D possibly matching TRBD1 (5 bases). This CDR3 has 16 residues. Germline V gene data show CDR1 as SGDLS and CDR2 as YYNGEE. The V and J ends lost 4 bases and 0 bases respectively, with 16 bases between them. CDR3 in amino acids: CASSPGLIKANYGYTF. The CDR3 nucleotides read TGTGCCAGCAGCCCGGGACTCATTAAGGCTAACTATGGCTACACCTTC.

The rearrangement joins TRBV28 to TRBJ1-1; tentative D call: TRBD1 (5 bases). V was clipped by 8 bases and J by 0 bases, with 19 bases between them. This CDR3 has 16 residues. Germline V gene sequence: CDR1 MDHEN, CDR2 SYDVKM. The CDR3 region has the DNA TGTGCCAGCCTCCCCCAGGGTGGCAGTATGAACACTGAAGCTTTCTTT. It specifies CASLPQGGSMNTEAFF.

The CDR3: CASSILQGGAEAFF. As DNA, the CDR3 is TGTGCCAGTAGTATTCTACAGGGGGGCGCTGAAGCTTTCTTT. V and J are TRBV19 and TRBJ1-1; TRBD1 agrees at 8 bases. Trimming cost V 3 bases and J 6 bases; bases outside gene matches: 6. CDR1 and CDR2 from the germline V gene are LNHDA and SQIVND (reference sequence). CDR3 length: 14 residues. The variable domain in full, completed from reference TRBV19 and TRBJ1-1, reads DGGITQSPKYLFRKEGQNVTLSCEQNLNHDAMYWYRQDPGQGLRLIYYSQIVNDFQKGDIAEGYSVSREKKESFPLTVTSAQKNPTAFYLCASSILQGGAEAFFGQGTRLTVV.

This chain links TRBV9 with TRBJ2-5; 10 bases match TRBD1. Germline-derived CDR1 and CDR2 are SGDLS and YYNGEE. The CDR3 length is 14 residues. With 4 bases clipped from V and 4 bases from J, the junction kept 4 bases outside the gene matches. The CDR3 loop is CASSLGQGRETQYF. For the CDR3, the DNA is TGTGCCAGCAGCTTGGGACAGGGGAGAGAGACCCAGTACTTC. The complete variable domain, with remaining parts taken from reference TRBV9 and TRBJ2-5, reads DSGVTQTPKHLITATGQRVTLRCSPRSGDLSVYWYQQSLDQGLQFLIQYYNGEERAKGNILERFSAQQFPDLHSELNLSSLELGDSALYFCASSLGQGRETQYFGPGTRLLVL.

Concerning this clone: The same CDR3 arises from other DNA sequences in this sample as well. The chain employs TRBV9 and TRBJ1-5; tentatively, D is TRBD1 (5 bases). The CDR3 contains 14 residues. CDR1 and CDR2 (germline): SGDLS, YYNGEE. Trimming pared 3 bases from V and 1 base from J, leaving 8 bases between. CDR3 protein: CASSGGQSNQPQHF. CDR3 bases: TGTGCCAGCAGCGGCGGACAAAGCAATCAGCCCCAGCATTTT.

The chain couples TRBV28 to TRBJ1-3; no clear D. Germline loops: CDR1 MDHEN, CDR2 SYDVKM. Between the trimmed V and J ends, which lost 4 bases and 13 bases, there was a span of 11 bases. The CDR3 runs to 11 residues. CDR3 DNA sequence: TGTGCCAGCAGTTCAGGCTTTCTGATATATTTT. Protein sequence: CASSSGFLIYF.

V is TRBV25-1 and J is TRBJ1-3; TRBD1 matches 10 bases. This CDR3 is built from 18 residues. Germline V gives CDR1 MGHDK, CDR2 SYGVNS. The CDR3 here is CASTGTGALTSSGNTIYF. DNA of the CDR3: TGTGCGTCAACCGGGACAGGGGCTCTCACTAGCTCTGGAAACACCATATATTTT. Full variable domain (remainder filled in from reference TRBV25-1 and TRBJ1-3): EADIYQTPRYLVIGTGKKITLECSQTMGHDKMYWYQQDPGMELHLIHYSYGVNSTEKGDLSSESTVSRIRTEHFPLTLESARPSHTSQYLCASTGTGALTSSGNTIYFGEGSWLTVV.

The chain carries TRBV2 and TRBJ1-4; D ambiguous. The CDR3 has 14 amino acids. The germline V gene encodes CDR1 SNHLY and CDR2 FYNNEI. V shed 6 bases and J shed 0 bases, with 8 bases lying between them. CDR3 nucleotides: TGTGCCAGCAGATTCCGGGCAACTAATGAAAAACTGTTTTTT. Protein product: CASRFRATNEKLFF.

The chain links TRBV19 to TRBJ1-6; D unresolved. Per germline, CDR1 LNHDA and CDR2 SQIVND (reference sequence). The CDR3 contains 15 residues. The V end lost 7 bases, the J end lost 5 bases, and 15 bases lay between the germline ends. CDR3: CASIGTDIDNSPLHF. CDR3 DNA: TGTGCCAGTATCGGCACAGACATAGATAATTCACCCCTCCACTTT.